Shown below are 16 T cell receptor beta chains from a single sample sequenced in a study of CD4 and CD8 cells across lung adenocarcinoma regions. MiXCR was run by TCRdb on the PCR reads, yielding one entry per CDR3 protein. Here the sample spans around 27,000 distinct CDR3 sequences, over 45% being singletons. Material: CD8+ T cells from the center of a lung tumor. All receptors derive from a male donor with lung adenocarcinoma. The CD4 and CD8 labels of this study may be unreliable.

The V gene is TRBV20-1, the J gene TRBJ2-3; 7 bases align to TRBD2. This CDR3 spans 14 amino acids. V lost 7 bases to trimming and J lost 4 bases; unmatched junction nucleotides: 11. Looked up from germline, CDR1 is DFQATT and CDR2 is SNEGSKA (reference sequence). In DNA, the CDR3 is TGCAGTGAAAGCGAGCGGGGAAGGGCAGATACGCAGTATTTT. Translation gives CSESERGRADTQYF.

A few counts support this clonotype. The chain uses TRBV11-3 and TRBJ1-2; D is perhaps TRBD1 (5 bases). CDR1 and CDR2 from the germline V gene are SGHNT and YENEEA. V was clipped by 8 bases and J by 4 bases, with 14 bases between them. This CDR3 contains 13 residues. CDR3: CASSRGGGYGYTF. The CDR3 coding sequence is TGTGCCAGCTCCCGGGGTGGGGGCTATGGCTACACCTTC.

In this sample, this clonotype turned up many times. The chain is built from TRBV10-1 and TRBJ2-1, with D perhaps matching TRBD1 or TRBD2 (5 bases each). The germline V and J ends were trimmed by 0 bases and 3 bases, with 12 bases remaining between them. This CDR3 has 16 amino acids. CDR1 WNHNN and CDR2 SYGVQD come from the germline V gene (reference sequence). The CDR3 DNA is TGCGCCAGCAGTGAGTCGACAGCGGAGAACTACAATGAGCAGTTCTTC. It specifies CASSESTAENYNEQFF.

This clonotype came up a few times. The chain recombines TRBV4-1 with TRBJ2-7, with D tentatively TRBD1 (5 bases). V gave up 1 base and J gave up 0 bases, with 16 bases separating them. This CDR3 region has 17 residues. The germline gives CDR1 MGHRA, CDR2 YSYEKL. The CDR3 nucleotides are TGCGCCAGCAGCCAAGTCCTCACAGGAGCACACTCCTACGAGCAGTACTTC. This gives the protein CASSQVLTGAHSYEQYF.

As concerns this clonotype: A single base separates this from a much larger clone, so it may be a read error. The CDR3 coding sequence is TGTGCCAGCAGCCCGGGTGGCGTCCCCTCCCAAGAGACCCAGTTCTTC. This gives the protein CASSPGGVPSQETQFF. The V and J genes are TRBV7-2 and TRBJ2-1; D not resolved. The CDR3 runs 16 residues. The V and J ends lost 5 bases and 13 bases respectively, with 27 bases between them. In germline, CDR1 is SGHTA, CDR2 FQGNSA.

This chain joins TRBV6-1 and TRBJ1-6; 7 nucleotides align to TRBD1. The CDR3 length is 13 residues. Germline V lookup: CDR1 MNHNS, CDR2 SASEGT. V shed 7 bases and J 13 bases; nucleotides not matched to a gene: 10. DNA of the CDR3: TGTGCCAGCACGAAGACAGGGCGATCCCCCCTCCACTTT. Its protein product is CASTKTGRSPLHF.

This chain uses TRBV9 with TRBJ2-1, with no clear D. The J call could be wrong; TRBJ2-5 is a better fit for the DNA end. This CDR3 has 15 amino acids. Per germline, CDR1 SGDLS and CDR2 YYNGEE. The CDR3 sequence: CASSADPRSRETQYF. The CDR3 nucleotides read TGTGCCAGCAGCGCAGACCCCCGCTCGAGGGAGACCCAGTACTTC.

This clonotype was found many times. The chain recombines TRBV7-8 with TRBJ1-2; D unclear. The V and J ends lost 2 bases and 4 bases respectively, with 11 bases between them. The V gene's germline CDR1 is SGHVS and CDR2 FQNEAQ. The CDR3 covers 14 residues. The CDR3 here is CASSLKAGIYGYTF. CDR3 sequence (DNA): TGTGCCAGCAGCTTAAAGGCAGGCATCTATGGCTACACCTTC.

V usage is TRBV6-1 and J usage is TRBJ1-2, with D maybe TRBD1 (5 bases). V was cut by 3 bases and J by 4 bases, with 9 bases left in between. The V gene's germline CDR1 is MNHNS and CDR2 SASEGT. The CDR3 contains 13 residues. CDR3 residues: CASSDSGPYGYTF. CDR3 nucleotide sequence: TGTGCCAGCAGTGATTCGGGGCCCTATGGCTACACCTTC.

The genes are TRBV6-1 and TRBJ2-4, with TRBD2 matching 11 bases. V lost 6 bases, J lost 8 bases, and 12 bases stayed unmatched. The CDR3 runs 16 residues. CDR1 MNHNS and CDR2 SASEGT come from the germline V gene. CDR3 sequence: CASREVAGGPSDIQYF. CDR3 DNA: TGTGCCAGCAGAGAGGTAGCGGGAGGGCCATCAGACATTCAGTACTTC.

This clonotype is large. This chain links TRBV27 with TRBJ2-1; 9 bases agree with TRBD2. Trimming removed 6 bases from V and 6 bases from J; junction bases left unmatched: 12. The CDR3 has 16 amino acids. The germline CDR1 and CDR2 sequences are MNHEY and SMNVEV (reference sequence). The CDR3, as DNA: TGTGCCAGCAGGAAGGCCGGCCTAGCGGGACGCAATGAGCAGTTCTTC. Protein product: CASRKAGLAGRNEQFF.

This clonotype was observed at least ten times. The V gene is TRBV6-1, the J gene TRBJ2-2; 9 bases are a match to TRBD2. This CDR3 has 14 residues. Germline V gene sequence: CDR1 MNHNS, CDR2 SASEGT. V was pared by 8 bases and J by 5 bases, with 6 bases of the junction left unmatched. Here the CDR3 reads CASRGRAATGELFF. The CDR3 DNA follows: TGTGCCAGCCGCGGGAGGGCCGCAACCGGGGAGCTGTTTTTT.

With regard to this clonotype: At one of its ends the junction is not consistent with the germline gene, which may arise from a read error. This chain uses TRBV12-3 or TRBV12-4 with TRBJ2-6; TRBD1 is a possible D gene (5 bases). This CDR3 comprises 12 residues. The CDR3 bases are TGTGCCAGCAGCCGTGGGGCCAACGTCCTGAACTTC. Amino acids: CASSRGANVLNF.

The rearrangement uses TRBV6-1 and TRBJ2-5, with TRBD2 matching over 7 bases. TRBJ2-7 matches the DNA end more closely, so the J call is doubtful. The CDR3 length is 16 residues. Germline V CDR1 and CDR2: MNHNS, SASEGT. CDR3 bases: TGTGCCAGCAGTGACGCTCCAACAGGACTAGGCTACGAGCAGTACTTC. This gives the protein CASSDAPTGLGYEQYF.

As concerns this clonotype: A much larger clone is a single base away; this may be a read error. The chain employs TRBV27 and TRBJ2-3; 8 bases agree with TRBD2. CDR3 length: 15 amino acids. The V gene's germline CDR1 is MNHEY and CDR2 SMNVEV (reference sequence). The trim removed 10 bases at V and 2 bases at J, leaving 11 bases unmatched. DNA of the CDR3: TGTGCCAACACCTTTAGACTAGCGCACACAGATACGCAGTATTTT. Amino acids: CANTFRLAHTDTQYF.

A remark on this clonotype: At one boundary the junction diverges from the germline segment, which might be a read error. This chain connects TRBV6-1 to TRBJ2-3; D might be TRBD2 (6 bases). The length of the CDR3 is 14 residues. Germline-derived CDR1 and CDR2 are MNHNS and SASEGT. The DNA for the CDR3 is TGTGCCGGCAGCCGAGCGGGTGGGCCAGATACCCAGTATTTT. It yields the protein CAGSRAGGPDTQYF.